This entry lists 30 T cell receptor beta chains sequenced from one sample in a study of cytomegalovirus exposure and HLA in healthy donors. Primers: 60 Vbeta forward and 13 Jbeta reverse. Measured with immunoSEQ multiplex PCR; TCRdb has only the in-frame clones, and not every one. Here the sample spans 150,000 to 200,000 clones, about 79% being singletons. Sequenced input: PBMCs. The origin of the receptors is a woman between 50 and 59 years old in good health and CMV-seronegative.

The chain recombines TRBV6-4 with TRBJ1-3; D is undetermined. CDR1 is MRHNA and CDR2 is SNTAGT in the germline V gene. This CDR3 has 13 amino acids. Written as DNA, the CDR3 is TGTGCTCCGAGCCGGTGCTCTGGAAACACCATATATTTT. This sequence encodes CAPSRCSGNTIYF.

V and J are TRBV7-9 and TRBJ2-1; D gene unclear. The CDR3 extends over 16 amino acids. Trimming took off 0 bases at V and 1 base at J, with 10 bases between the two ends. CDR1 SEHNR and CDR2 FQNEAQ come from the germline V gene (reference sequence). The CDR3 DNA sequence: TGTGCCAGCAGCTTAGCAGGCGGTATGTCCTACAATGAGCAGTTCTTC. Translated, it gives CASSLAGGMSYNEQFF. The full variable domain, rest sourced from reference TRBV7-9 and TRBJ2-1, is DTGVSQNPRHKITKRGQNVTFRCDPISEHNRLYWYRQTLGQGPEFLTYFQNEAQLEKSRLLSDRFSAERPKGSFSTLEIQRTEQGDSAMYLCASSLAGGMSYNEQFFGPGTRLTVL.

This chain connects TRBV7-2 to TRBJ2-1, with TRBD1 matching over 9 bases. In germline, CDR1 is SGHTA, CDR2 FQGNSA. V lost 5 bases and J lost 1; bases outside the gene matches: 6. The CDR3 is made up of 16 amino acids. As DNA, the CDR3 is TGTGCCAGCAGCGCCCAAGGGACAGGGTCCTACAATGAGCAGTTCTTC. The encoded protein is CASSAQGTGSYNEQFF.

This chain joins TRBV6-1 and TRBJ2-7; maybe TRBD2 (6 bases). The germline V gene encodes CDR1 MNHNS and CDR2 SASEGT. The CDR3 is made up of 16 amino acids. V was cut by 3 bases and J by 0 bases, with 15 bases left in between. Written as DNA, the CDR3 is TGTGCCAGCAGTGAGGAAGCTAGCGCTAGCTCCTACGAGCAGTACTTC. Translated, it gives CASSEEASASSYEQYF.

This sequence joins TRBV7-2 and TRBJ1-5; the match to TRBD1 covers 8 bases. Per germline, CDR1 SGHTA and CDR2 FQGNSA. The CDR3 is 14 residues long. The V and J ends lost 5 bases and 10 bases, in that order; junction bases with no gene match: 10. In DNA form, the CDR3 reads TGTGCCAGCAGCGCGACAGGGGAGAGAGGACCCCAGCATTTT. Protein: CASSATGERGPQHF.

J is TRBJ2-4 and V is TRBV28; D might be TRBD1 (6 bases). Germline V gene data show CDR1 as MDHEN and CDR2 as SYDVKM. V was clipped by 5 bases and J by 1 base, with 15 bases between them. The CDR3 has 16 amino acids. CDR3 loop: CASSETQGLAKNIQYF. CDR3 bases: TGTGCCAGCAGTGAAACCCAGGGGTTGGCCAAAAACATTCAGTACTTC.

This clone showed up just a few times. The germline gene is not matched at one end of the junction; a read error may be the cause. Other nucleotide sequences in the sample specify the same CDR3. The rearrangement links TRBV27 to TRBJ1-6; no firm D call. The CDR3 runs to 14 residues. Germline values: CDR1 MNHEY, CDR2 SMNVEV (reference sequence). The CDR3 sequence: CASSFRQDNSPLHF. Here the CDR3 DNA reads TGTGCCAGCAGTTTCCGGCAGGATAATTCCCCCCTCCACTTT.

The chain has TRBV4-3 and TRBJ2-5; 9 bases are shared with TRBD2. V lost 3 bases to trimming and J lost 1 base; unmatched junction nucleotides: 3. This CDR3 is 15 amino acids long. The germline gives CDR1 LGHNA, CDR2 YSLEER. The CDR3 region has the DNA TGCGCCAGCAGCCAGCAAGCGGGGGGCCAAGAGACCCAGTACTTC. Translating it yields CASSQQAGGQETQYF.

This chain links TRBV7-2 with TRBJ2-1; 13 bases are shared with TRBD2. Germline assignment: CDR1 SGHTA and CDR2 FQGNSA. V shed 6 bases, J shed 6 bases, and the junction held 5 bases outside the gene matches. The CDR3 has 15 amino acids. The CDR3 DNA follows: TGTGCCAGCAGACTAGCGGGAGGGCCCAGCAATGAGCAGTTCTTC. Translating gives CASRLAGGPSNEQFF.

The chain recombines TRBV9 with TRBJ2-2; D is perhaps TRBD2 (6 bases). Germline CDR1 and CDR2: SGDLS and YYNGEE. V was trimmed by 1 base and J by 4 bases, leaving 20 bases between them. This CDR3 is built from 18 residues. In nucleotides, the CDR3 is TGTGCCAGCAGCGTAATTGGAGGGGCCCCTAGCGCCACCGGGGAGCTGTTTTTT. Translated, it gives CASSVIGGAPSATGELFF. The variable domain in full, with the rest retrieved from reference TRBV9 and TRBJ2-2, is DSGVTQTPKHLITATGQRVTLRCSPRSGDLSVYWYQQSLDQGLQFLIQYYNGEERAKGNILERFSAQQFPDLHSELNLSSLELGDSALYFCASSVIGGAPSATGELFFGEGSRLTVL.

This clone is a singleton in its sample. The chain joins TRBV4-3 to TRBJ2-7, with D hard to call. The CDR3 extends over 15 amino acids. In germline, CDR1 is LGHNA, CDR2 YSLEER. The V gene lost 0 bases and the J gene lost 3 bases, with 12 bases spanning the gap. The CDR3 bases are TGCGCCAGCAGCCAAGATTCACGCACCTACTACGAGCAGTACTTC. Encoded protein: CASSQDSRTYYEQYF.

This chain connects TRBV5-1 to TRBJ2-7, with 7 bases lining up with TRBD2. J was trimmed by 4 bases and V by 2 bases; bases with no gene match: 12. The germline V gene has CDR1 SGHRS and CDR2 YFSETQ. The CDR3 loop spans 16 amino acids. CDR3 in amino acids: CASSFSGGQGLYEQYF. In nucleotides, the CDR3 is TGCGCCAGCAGCTTTTCAGGCGGGCAGGGACTATACGAGCAGTACTTC.

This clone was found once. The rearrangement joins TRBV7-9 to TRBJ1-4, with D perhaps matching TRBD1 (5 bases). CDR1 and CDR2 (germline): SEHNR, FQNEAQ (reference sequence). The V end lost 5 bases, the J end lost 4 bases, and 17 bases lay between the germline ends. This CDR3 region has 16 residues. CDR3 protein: CASSPRSGLINEKLFF. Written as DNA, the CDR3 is TGTGCCAGCAGCCCTCGCTCAGGGTTAATTAATGAAAAACTGTTTTTT.

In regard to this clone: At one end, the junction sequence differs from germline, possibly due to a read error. The CDR3 region is CSSSLGAGGPKKLFF. In DNA, the CDR3 is TGTTCCAGCAGCTTGGGGGCAGGGGGCCCGAAAAAACTGTTTTTT. V is TRBV7-9 and J is TRBJ1-4; 8 bases agree with TRBD1. This CDR3 has 15 amino acids. The germline gives CDR1 SEHNR, CDR2 FQNEAQ (reference sequence).

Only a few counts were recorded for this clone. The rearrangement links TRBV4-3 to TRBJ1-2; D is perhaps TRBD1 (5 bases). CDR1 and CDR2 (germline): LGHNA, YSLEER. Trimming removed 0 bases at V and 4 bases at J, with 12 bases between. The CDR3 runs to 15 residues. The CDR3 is CASSQDRGSGYGYTF. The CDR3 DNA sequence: TGCGCCAGCAGCCAAGATCGGGGGTCGGGCTATGGCTACACCTTC.

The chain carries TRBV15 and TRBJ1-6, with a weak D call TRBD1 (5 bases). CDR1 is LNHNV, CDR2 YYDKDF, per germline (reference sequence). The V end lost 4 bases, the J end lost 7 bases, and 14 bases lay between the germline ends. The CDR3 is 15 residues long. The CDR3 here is CATSKGATLNSPLHF. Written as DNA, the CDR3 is TGTGCCACCAGCAAAGGGGCCACCCTAAATTCACCCCTCCACTTT.

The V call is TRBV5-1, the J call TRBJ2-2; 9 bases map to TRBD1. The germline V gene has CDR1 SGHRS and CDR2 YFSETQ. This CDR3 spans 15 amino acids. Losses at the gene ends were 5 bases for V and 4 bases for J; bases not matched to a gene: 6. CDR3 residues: CASRPGQGRTGELFF. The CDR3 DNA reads TGCGCCAGCAGACCGGGACAGGGCCGCACCGGGGAGCTGTTTTTT.

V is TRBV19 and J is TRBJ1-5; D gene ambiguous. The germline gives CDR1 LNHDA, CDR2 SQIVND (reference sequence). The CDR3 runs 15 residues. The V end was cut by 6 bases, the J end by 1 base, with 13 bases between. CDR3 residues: CASSPPGVSNQPQHF. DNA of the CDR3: TGTGCCAGTAGCCCTCCCGGGGTGAGCAATCAGCCCCAGCATTTT.

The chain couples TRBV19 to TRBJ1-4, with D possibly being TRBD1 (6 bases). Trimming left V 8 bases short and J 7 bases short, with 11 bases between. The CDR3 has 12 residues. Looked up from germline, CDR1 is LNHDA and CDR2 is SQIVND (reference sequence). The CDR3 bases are TGTGCCAGTCGGGAACAGGGTGAAAAACTGTTTTTT. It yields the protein CASREQGEKLFF.

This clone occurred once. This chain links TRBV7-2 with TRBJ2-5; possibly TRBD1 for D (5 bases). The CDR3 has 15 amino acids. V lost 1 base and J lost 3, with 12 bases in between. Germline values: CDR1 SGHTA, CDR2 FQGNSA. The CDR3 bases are TGTGCCAGCAGCTTAGGGGGCAGGCAAAAAGAGACCCAGTACTTC. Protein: CASSLGGRQKETQYF.

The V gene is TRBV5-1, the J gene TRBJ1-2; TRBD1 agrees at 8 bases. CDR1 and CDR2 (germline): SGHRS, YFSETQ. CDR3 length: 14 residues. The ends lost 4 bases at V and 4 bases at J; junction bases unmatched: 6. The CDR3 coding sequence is TGCGCCAGCAGCCTAGGACAGGGAGGCTATGGCTACACCTTC. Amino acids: CASSLGQGGYGYTF. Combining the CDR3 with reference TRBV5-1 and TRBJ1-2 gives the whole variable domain KAGVTQTPRYLIKTRGQQVTLSCSPISGHRSVSWYQQTPGQGLQFLFEYFSETQRNKGNFPGRFSGRQFSNSRSEMNVSTLELGDSALYLCASSLGQGGYGYTFGSGTRLTVV.

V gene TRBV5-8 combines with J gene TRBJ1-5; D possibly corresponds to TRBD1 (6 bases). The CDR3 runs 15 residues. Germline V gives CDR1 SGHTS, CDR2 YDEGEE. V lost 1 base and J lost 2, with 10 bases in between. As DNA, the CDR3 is TGTGCCAGCAGCTTGTTGTCAGGGGGCAATCAGCCCCAGCATTTT. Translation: CASSLLSGGNQPQHF.

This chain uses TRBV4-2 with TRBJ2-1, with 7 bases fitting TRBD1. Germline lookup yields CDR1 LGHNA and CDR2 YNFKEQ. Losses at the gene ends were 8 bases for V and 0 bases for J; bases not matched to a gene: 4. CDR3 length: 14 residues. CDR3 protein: CASQGTASYNEQFF. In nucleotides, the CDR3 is TGTGCCAGCCAGGGGACAGCCTCCTACAATGAGCAGTTCTTC.

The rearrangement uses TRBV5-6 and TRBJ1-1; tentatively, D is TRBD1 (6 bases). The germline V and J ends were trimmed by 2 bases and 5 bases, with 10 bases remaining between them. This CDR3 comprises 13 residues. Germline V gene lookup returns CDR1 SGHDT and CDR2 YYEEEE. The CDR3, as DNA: TGTGCCAGCAGCTTTCAGGGGTGGACTGAAGCTTTCTTT. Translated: CASSFQGWTEAFF.

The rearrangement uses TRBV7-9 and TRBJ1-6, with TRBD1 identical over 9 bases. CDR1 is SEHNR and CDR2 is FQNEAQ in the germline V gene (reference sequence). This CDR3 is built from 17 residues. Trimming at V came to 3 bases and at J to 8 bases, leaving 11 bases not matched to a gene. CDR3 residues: CASSFTGGTGRDSPLHF. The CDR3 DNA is TGTGCCAGCAGCTTCACGGGGGGGACAGGGAGGGATTCACCCCTCCACTTT.

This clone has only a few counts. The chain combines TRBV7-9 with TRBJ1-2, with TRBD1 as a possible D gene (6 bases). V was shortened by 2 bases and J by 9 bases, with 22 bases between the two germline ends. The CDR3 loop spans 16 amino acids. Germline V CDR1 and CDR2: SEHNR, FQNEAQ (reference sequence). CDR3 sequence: CASSLWDTGRAVRYTF. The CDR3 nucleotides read TGTGCCAGCAGCTTATGGGACACCGGGAGGGCAGTTCGCTACACCTTC.

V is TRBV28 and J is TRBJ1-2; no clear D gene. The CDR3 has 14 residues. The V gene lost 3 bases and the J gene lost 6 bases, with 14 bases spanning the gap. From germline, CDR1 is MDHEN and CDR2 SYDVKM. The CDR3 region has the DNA TGTGCCAGCAGTTTGGCCGGGTCCCCGAATGGCTACACCTTC. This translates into CASSLAGSPNGYTF.

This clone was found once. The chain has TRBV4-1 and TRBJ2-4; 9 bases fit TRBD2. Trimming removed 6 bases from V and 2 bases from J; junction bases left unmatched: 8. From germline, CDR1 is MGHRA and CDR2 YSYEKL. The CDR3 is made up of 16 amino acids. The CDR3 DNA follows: TGCGCCAGCAGGGATGTCGCGGGAGGGACCAAAAACATTCAGTACTTC. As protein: CASRDVAGGTKNIQYF.

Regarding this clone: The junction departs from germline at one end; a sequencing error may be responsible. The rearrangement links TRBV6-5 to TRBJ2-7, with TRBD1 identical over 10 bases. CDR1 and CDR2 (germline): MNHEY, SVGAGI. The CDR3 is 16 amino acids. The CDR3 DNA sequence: TGTGCCAGCACTTACATTGACAGGGGGCCGTCCTACGAGCAGTACTTC. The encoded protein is CASTYIDRGPSYEQYF.

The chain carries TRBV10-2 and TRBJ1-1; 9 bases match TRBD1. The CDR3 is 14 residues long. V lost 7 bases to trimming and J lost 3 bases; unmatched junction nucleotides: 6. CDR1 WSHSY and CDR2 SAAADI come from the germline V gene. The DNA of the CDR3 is TGCGCCAGCAACAGACAGGGGGTGGACACTGAAGCTTTCTTT. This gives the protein CASNRQGVDTEAFF.